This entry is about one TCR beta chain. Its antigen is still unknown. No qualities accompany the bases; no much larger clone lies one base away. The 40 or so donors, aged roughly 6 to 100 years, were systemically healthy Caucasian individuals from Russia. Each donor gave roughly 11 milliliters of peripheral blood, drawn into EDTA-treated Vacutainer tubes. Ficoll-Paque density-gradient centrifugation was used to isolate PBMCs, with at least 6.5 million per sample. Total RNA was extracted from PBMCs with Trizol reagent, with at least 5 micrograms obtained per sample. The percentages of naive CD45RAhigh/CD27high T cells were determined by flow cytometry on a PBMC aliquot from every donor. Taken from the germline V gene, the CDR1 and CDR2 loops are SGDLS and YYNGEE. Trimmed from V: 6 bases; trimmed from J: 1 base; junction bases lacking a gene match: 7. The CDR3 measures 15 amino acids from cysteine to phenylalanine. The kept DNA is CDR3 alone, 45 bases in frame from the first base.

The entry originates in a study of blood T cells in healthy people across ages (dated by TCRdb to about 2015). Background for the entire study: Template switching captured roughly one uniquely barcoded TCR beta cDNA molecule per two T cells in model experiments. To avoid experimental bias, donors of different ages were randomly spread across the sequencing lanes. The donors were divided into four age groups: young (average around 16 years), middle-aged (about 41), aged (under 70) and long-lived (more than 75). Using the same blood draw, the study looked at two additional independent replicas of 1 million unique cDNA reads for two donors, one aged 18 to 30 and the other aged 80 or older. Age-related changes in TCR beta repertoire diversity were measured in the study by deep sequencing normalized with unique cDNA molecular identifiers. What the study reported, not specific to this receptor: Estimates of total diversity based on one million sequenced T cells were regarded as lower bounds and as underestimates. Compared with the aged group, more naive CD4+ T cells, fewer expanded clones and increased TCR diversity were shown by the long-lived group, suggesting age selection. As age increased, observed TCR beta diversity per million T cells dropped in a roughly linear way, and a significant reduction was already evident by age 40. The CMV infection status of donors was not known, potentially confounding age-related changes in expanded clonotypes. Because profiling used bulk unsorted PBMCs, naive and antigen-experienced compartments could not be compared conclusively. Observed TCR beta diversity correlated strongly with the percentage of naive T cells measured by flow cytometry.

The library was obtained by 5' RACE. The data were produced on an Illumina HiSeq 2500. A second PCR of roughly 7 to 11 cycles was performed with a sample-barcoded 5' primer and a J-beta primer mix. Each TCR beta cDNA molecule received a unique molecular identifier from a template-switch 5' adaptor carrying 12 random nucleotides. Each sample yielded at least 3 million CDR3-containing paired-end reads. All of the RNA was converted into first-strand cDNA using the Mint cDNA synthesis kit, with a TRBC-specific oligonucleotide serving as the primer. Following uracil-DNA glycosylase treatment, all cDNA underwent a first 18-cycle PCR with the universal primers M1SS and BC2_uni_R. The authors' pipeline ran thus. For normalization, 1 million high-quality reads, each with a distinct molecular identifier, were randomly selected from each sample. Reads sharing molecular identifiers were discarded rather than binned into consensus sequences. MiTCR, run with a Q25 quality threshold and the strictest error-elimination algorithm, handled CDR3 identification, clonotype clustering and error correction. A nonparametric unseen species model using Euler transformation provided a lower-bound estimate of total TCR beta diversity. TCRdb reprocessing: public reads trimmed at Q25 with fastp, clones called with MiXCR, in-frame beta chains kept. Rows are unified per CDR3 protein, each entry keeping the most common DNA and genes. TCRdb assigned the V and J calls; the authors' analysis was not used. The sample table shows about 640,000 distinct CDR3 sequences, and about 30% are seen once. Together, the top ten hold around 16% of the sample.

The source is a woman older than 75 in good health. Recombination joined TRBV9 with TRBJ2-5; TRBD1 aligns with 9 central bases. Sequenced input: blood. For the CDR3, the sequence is CASNGQTGGQETQYF. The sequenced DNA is TGTGCCAGCAACGGGCAGACAGGGGGCCAAGAGACCCAGTACTTC. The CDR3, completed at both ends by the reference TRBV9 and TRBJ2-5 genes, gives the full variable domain DSGVTQTPKHLITATGQRVTLRCSPRSGDLSVYWYQQSLDQGLQFLIQYYNGEERAKGNILERFSAQQFPDLHSELNLSSLELGDSALYFCASNGQTGGQETQYFGPGTRLLVL.